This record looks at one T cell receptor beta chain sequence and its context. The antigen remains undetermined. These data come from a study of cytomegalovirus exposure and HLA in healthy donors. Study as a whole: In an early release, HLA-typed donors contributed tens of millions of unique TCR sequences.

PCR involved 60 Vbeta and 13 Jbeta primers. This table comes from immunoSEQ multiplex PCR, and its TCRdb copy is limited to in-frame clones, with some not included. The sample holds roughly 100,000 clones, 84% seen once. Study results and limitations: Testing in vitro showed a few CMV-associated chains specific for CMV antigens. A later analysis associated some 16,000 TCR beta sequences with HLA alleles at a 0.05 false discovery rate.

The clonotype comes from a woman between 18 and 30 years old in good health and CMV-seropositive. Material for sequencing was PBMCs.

The CDR3 sequence: CASSIGTTYNEQFF. In DNA, the CDR3 is TGTGCCAGCAGCATCGGGACTACATACAATGAGCAGTTCTTC. The chain employs TRBV7-8 and TRBJ2-1; 7 bases map to TRBD2. The CDR3 sequence is 14 residues long. Germline V gene data show CDR1 as SGHVS and CDR2 as FQNEAQ. Trimming cost V 5 bases and J 4 bases; bases outside gene matches: 5.